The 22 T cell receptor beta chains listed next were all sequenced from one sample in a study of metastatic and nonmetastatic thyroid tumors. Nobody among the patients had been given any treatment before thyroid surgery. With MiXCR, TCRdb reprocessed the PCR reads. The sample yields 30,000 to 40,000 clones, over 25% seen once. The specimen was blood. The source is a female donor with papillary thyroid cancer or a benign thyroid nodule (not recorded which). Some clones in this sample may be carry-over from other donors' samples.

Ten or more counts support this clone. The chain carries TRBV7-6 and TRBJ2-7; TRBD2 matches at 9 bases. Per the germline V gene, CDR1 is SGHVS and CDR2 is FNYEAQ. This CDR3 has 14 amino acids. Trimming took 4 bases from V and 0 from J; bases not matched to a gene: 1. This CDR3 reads CASSYSGSSYEQYF. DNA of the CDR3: TGTGCCAGCAGCTATAGCGGGAGCTCCTACGAGCAGTACTTC.

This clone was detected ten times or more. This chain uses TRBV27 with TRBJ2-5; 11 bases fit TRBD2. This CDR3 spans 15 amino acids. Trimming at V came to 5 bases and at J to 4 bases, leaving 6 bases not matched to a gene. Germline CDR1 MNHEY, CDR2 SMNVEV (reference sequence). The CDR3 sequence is CASSALSGGAETQYF. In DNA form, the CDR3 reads TGTGCCAGCAGTGCCCTTAGCGGGGGGGCAGAGACCCAGTACTTC.

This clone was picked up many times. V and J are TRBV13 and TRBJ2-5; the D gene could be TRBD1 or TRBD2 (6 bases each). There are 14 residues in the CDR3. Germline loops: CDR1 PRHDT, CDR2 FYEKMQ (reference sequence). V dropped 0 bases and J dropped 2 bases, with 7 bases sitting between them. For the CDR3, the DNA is TGTGCCAGCAGCTTAGGAGGGGGGCAAGAGACCCAGTACTTC. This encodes CASSLGGGQETQYF.

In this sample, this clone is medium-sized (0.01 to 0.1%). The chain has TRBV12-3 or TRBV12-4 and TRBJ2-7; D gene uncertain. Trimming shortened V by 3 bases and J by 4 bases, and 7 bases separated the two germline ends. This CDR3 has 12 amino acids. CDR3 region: CASSLGSYEQYF. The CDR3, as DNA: TGTGCCAGCAGTTTGGGCAGTTACGAGCAGTACTTC.

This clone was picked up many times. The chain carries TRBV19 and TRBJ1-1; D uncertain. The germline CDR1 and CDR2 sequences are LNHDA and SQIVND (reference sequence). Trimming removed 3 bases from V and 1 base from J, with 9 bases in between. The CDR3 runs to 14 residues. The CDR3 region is CASSIPGRNTEAFF. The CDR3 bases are TGTGCCAGTAGTATTCCTGGGAGGAACACTGAAGCTTTCTTT.

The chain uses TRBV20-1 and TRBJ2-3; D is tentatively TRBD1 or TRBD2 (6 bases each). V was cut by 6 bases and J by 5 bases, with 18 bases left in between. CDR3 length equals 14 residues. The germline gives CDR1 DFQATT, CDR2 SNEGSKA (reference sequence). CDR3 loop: CSANGGGEIDTQYF. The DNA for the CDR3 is TGCAGTGCGAACGGGGGCGGGGAGATAGATACGCAGTATTTT.

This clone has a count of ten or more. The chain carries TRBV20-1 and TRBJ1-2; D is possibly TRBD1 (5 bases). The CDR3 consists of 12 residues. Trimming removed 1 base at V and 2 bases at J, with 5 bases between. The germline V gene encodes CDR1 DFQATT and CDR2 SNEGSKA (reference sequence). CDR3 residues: CSARGDNYGYTF. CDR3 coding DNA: TGCAGTGCTAGAGGGGACAACTATGGCTACACCTTC.

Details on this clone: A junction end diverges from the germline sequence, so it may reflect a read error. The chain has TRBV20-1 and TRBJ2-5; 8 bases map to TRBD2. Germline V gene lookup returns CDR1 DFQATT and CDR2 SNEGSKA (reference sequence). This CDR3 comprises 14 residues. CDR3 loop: CSARGGTRQETQCF. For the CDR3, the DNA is TGCAGTGCTAGGGGTGGGACTAGACAAGAGACCCAGTGCTTC.

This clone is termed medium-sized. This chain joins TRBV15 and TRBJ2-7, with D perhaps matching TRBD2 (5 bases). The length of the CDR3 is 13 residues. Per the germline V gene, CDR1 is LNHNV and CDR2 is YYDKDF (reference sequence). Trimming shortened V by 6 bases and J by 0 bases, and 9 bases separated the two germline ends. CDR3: CATSSRGSYEQYF. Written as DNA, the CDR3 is TGTGCCACCAGTTCCCGGGGCTCCTACGAGCAGTACTTC.

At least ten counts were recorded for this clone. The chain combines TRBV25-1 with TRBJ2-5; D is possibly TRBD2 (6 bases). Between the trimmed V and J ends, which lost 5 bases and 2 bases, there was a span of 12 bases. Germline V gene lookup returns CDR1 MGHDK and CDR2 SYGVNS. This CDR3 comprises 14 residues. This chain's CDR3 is CASSFRGGQETQYF. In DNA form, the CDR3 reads TGTGCCAGCAGTTTCCGGGGAGGACAAGAGACCCAGTACTTC.

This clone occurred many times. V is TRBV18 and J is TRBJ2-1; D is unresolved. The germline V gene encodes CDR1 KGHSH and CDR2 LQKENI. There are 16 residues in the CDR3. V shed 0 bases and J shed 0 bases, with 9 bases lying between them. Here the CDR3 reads CASSPPAGYSYNEQFF. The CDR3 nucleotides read TGTGCCAGCTCACCACCGGCAGGTTACTCCTACAATGAGCAGTTCTTC.

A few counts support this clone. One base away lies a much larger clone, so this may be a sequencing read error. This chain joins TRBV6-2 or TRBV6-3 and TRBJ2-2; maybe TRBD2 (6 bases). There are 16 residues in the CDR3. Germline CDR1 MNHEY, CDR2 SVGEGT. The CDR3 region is CVSSYSKGRRTGELFF. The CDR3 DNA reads TGTGTCAGCAGTTACTCCAAGGGGAGGCGGACCGGGGAGCTGTTTTTT.

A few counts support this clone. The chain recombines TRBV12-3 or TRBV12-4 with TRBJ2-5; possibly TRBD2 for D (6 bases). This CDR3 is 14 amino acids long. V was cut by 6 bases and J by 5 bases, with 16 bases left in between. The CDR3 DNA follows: TGTGCCAGCAGCCCGGGCCGGGGGAGGGAGACCCAGTACTTC. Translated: CASSPGRGRETQYF.

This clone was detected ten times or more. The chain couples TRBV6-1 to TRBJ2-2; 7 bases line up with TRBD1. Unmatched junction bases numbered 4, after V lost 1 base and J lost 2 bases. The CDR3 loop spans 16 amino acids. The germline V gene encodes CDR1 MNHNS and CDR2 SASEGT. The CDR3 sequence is CASSEETGENTGELFF. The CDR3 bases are TGTGCCAGCAGTGAAGAAACAGGGGAAAACACCGGGGAGCTGTTTTTT.

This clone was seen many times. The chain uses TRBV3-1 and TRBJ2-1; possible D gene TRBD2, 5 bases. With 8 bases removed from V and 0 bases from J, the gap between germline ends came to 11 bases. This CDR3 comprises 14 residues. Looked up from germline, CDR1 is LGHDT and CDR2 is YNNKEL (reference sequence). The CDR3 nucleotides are TGTGCCAGCGCGAGCGGTAGCTCCTACAATGAGCAGTTCTTC. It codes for CASASGSSYNEQFF.

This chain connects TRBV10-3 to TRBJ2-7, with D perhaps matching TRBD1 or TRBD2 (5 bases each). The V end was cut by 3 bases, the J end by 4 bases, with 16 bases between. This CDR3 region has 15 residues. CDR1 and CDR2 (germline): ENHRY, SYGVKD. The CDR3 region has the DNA TGTGCCATCAGTGATACCTGGGGGATTGGGTACGAGCAGTACTTC. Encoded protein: CAISDTWGIGYEQYF.

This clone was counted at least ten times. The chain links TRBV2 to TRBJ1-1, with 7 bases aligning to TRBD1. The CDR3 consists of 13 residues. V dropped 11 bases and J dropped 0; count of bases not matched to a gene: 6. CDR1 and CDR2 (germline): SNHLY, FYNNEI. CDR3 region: CAVQDRVNTEAFF. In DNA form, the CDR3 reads TGTGCCGTCCAAGACAGGGTGAACACTGAAGCTTTCTTT.

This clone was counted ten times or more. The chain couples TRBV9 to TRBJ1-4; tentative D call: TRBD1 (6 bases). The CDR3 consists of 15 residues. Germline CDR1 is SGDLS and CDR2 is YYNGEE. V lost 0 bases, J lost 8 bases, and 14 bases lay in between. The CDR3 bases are TGTGCCAGCAGCGTAGATGTCAACAGGGCGGAAAAACTGTTTTTT. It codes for CASSVDVNRAEKLFF.

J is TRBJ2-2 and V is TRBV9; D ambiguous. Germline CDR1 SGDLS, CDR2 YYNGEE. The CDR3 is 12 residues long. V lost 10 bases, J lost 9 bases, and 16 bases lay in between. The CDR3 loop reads CACLGRGWELFF. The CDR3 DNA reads TGTGCCTGTCTTGGACGAGGCTGGGAGCTGTTTTTT.

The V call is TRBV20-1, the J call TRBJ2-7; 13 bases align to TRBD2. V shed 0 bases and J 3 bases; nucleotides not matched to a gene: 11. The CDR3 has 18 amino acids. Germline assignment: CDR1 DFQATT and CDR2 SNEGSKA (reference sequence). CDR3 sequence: CSARDMTSGGPHVYEQYF. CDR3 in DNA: TGCAGTGCTAGAGATATGACTAGCGGGGGGCCGCACGTCTACGAGCAGTACTTC.

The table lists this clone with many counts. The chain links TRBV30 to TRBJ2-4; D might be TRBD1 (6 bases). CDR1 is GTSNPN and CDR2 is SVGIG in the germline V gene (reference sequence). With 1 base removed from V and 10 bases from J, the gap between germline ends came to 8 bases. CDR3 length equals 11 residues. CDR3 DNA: TGTGCCTGGAGTGACAGGGTAATTCAGTACTTC. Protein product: CAWSDRVIQYF. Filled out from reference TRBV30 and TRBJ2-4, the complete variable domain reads SQTIHQWPATLVQPVGSPLSLECTVEGTSNPNLYWYRQAAGRGLQLLFYSVGIGQISSEVPQNLSASRPQDRQFILSSKKLLLSDSGFYLCAWSDRVIQYFGAGTRLSVL.

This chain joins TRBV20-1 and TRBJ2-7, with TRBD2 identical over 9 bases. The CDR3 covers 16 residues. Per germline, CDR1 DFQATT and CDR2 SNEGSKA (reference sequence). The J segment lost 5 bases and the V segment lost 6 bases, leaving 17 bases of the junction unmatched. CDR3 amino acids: CSAPAGLAGAHHEQYF. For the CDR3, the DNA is TGCAGTGCCCCCGCAGGTTTAGCGGGAGCCCATCACGAGCAGTACTTC.